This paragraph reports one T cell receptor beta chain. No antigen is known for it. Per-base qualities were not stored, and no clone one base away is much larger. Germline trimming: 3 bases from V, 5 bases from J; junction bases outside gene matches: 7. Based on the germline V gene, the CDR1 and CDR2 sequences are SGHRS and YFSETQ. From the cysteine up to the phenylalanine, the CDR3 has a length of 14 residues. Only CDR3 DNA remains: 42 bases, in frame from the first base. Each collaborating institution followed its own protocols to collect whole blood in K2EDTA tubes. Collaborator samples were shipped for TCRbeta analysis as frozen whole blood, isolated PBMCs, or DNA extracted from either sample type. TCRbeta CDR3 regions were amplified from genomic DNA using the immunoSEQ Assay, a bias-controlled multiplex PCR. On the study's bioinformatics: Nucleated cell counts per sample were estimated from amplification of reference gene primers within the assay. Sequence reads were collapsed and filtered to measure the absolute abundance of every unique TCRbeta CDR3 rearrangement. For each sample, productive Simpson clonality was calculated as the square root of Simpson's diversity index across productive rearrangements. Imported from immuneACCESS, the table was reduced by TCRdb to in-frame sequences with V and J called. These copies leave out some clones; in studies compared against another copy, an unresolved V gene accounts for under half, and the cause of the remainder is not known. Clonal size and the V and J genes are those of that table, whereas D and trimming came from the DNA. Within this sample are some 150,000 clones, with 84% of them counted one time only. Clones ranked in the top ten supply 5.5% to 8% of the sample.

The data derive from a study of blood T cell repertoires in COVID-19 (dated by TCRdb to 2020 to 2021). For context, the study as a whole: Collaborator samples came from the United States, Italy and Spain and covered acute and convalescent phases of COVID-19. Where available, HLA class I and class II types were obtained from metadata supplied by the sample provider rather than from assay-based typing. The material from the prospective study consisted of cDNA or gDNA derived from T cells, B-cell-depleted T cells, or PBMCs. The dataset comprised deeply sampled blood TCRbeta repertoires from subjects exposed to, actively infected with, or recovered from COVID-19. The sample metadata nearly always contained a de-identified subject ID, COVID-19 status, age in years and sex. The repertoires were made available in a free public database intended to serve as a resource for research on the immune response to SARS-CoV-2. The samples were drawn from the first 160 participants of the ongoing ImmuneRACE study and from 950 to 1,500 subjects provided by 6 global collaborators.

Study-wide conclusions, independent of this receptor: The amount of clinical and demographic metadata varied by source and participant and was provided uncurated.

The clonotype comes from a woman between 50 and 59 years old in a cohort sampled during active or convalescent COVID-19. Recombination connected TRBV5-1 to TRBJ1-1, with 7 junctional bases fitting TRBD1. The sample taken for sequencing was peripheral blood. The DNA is TGCGCCAGCAGCTACGCAGGGGGACGGACTGAAGCTTTCTTT. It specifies CASSYAGGRTEAFF.